What follows are 19 T cell receptor beta chains derived from one specimen sequenced in a study of control samples from healthy donors and cancer patients (dated by TCRdb to the early 2020s). Libraries were constructed by the immunoSEQ multiplex PCR assay. TCRdb mirrors the immuneACCESS table, restricted to in-frame sequences. Some clones are absent from its copies; in checked studies, under half trace to an unresolved V gene, and the reason for the others is unknown. This sample lists approximately 20,000 clones; approximately 80% were detected once. The top ten clonotypes cover approximately 25% of the sample. Material for sequencing was PBMCs. All receptors derive from a man aged 60-69 years with colorectal cancer.

The genes are TRBV29-1 and TRBJ2-7; TRBD2 agrees at 12 bases. The germline CDR1 and CDR2 sequences are SQVTM and ANQGSEA. The trim removed 5 bases at V and 3 bases at J, leaving 5 bases unmatched. CDR3 size: 14 residues. Written as DNA, the CDR3 is TGCAGCGTTAAGACTAGCGGGAGCTTCTACGAGCAGTACTTC. This sequence encodes CSVKTSGSFYEQYF.

This chain uses TRBV29-1 with TRBJ1-1; TRBD1 aligns across 8 bases. Germline V gene lookup returns CDR1 SQVTM and CDR2 ANQGSEA. The CDR3 extends over 14 amino acids. V trimming: 6 bases; J trimming: 0 bases; junction bases outside the gene matches: 6. In DNA form, the CDR3 reads TGCAGCGTGACAGGGGCCGGCTTGAACACTGAAGCTTTCTTT. This codes for CSVTGAGLNTEAFF.

The chain is built from TRBV25-1 and TRBJ2-3; D could derive from TRBD1 or TRBD2 (5 bases each). V was shortened by 4 bases and J by 2 bases, with 16 bases between the two germline ends. Germline CDR1 reads MGHDK; CDR2 reads SYGVNS. The CDR3 length is 16 residues. Here the CDR3 DNA reads TGTGCCAGCAGTGGACGGGACCCAAGGGTCACAGATACGCAGTATTTT. As protein: CASSGRDPRVTDTQYF.

The chain combines TRBV6-2 or TRBV6-3 with TRBJ1-4; D unresolved. CDR3 length equals 15 residues. V lost 6 bases to trimming and J lost 4 bases, with 15 bases between them. CDR1 MNHEY and CDR2 SVGEGT come from the germline V gene. CDR3 DNA: TGTGCCAGCAGCCTTCGACACGAACTTAATGAAAAACTGTTTTTT. Amino acids: CASSLRHELNEKLFF.

The table lists this clone with a count of one. V and J are TRBV18 and TRBJ2-7, with D unresolved. Looked up from germline, CDR1 is KGHSH and CDR2 is LQKENI. CDR3 size: 13 residues. V lost 6 bases and J 1 base, leaving 10 bases between the germline ends. Here the CDR3 reads CASSQTPSYEQYV. In DNA form, the CDR3 reads TGTGCCAGCTCCCAGACTCCTTCCTACGAGCAGTACGTC.

The chain has TRBV7-2 and TRBJ2-1, with TRBD2 matching 9 bases. The CDR3 consists of 15 residues. The germline V gene encodes CDR1 SGHTA and CDR2 FQGNSA. Trimming at V came to 0 bases and at J to 8 bases, leaving 5 bases not matched to a gene. The CDR3 nucleotides are TGTGCCAGCAGCTTAGCACCTAGCGGGGCCTATGAGCAGTTCTTC. It yields the protein CASSLAPSGAYEQFF. Full variable domain (rest looked up from reference TRBV7-2 and TRBJ2-1): GAGVSQSPSNKVTEKGKDVELRCDPISGHTALYWYRQSLGQGLEFLIYFQGNSAPDKSGLPSDRFSAERTGGSVSTLTIQRTQQEDSAVYLCASSLAPSGAYEQFFGPGTRLTVL.

In nucleotides, the CDR3 is TGTGCCAGTAAGGACAGGGTTAACACCGGGGAGCTGTTTTTT. It specifies CASKDRVNTGELFF. V usage is TRBV19 and J usage is TRBJ2-2; 8 positions match TRBD1. The CDR3 spans 14 residues. Germline V CDR1 and CDR2: LNHDA, SQIVND (reference sequence). Germline trimming cut 7 bases from V and 2 bases from J; bases unmatched to any gene: 3. The whole variable domain, filled in from reference TRBV19 and TRBJ2-2, reads DGGITQSPKYLFRKEGQNVTLSCEQNLNHDAMYWYRQDPGQGLRLIYYSQIVNDFQKGDIAEGYSVSREKKESFPLTVTSAQKNPTAFYLCASKDRVNTGELFFGEGSRLTVL.

This clone was detected a few times. J is TRBJ1-3 and V is TRBV4-1, with a tentative D call TRBD1 (6 bases). Trimming removed 1 base at V and 0 bases at J, with 7 bases between. Germline CDR1 is MGHRA and CDR2 is YSYEKL. The CDR3 spans 15 residues. The CDR3 loop reads CASSQADSSGNTIYF. DNA for the CDR3: TGCGCCAGCAGCCAAGCGGACAGCTCTGGAAACACCATATATTTT.

The rearrangement joins TRBV5-1 to TRBJ2-5, with a tentative D call TRBD2 (6 bases). There are 15 residues in the CDR3. The germline gives CDR1 SGHRS, CDR2 YFSETQ. V shed 0 bases and J shed 1 base, with 10 bases lying between them. As DNA, the CDR3 is TGCGCCAGCAGCTTGGCGGGGGTCTTCCAAGAGACCCAGTACTTC. Translated, it gives CASSLAGVFQETQYF.

The chain combines TRBV10-3 with TRBJ1-6; D is undetermined. Looked up from germline, CDR1 is ENHRY and CDR2 is SYGVKD. The V gene lost 5 bases and the J gene lost 5 bases, with 7 bases spanning the gap. The CDR3 spans 13 residues. The CDR3 DNA reads TGTGCCATCAGTAGGACGGATAATTCACCCCTCCACTTT. Translated, it gives CAISRTDNSPLHF.

The chain joins TRBV11-3 to TRBJ2-2; D not certain. Trimming shortened V by 1 base and J by 1 base, and 7 bases separated the two germline ends. CDR1 is SGHNT and CDR2 is YENEEA in the germline V gene. The CDR3 sequence is 15 residues long. CDR3 protein: CASSLGTLNTGELFF. The CDR3 DNA reads TGTGCCAGCAGCTTAGGGACGCTGAACACCGGGGAGCTGTTTTTT.

V usage is TRBV27 and J usage is TRBJ2-3; 9 nucleotides line up with TRBD2. CDR3 length: 17 residues. The germline CDR1 and CDR2 sequences are MNHEY and SMNVEV (reference sequence). V shed 3 bases, J shed 5 bases, and the junction held 12 bases outside the gene matches. In DNA, the CDR3 is TGTGCCAGCAGTTTTTTCGGCGGGGGGGCCAGAGGAGATACGCAGTATTTT. Its protein is CASSFFGGGARGDTQYF.

The chain links TRBV12-3 or TRBV12-4 to TRBJ2-3; D is unclear. Between the trimmed V and J ends, which lost 6 bases and 2 bases, there was a span of 3 bases. This CDR3 spans 11 amino acids. The CDR3 loop is CASSLTDTQYF. The CDR3 DNA reads TGTGCCAGCAGCCTCACAGATACGCAGTATTTT.

The rearrangement links TRBV19 to TRBJ1-1; D is perhaps TRBD1 (5 bases). The CDR3 runs to 13 residues. Germline CDR1 is LNHDA and CDR2 is SQIVND (reference sequence). With 7 bases removed from V and 4 bases from J, the gap between germline ends came to 13 bases. The chain's CDR3 is CASNLGGFTEAFF. The CDR3 coding sequence is TGTGCCAGTAACTTGGGGGGGTTCACTGAAGCTTTCTTT.

V and J are TRBV5-1 and TRBJ2-3; TRBD1 might be the D (6 bases). The CDR3 contains 14 residues. The ends were cut back, 3 bases at V and 6 bases at J, with 14 bases in the middle. Germline V gene data show CDR1 as SGHRS and CDR2 as YFSETQ. The DNA for the CDR3 is TGCGCCAGCAGCTGGACAGAAGGGGCCGATACGCAGTATTTT. It specifies CASSWTEGADTQYF. Drawing the rest from reference TRBV5-1 and TRBJ2-3, the complete variable domain is KAGVTQTPRYLIKTRGQQVTLSCSPISGHRSVSWYQQTPGQGLQFLFEYFSETQRNKGNFPGRFSGRQFSNSRSEMNVSTLELGDSALYLCASSWTEGADTQYFGPGTRLTVL.

CDR3 in amino acids: CASSSRTADYEQYF. As DNA, the CDR3 is TGTGCCAGCAGCTCCCGGACAGCGGACTACGAGCAGTACTTC. The chain carries TRBV5-6 and TRBJ2-7; the D gene is possibly TRBD1 (6 bases). Germline values: CDR1 SGHDT, CDR2 YYEEEE. The CDR3 extends over 14 amino acids. Trimming took off 3 bases at V and 3 bases at J, with 13 bases between the two ends. Full variable domain (missing parts from reference TRBV5-6 and TRBJ2-7): DAGVTQSPTHLIKTRGQQVTLRCSPKSGHDTVSWYQQALGQGPQFIFQYYEEEERQRGNFPDRFSGHQFPNYSSELNVNALLLGDSALYLCASSSRTADYEQYFGPGTRLTVT.

The chain joins TRBV2 to TRBJ2-1; possibly TRBD1 for D (6 bases). The CDR3 is 13 residues long. V was trimmed by 5 bases and J by 6 bases, leaving 11 bases between them. From germline, CDR1 is SNHLY and CDR2 FYNNEI. CDR3 sequence reads: CASSRTGFNEQFF. The CDR3, as DNA: TGTGCCAGCAGTCGCACAGGGTTCAATGAGCAGTTCTTC.

This sequence joins TRBV2 and TRBJ2-1; TRBD1 is a possible D gene (7 bases). Trimming took 6 bases from V and 13 from J, leaving 13 bases between them. Per germline, CDR1 SNHLY and CDR2 FYNNEI. CDR3 size: 11 residues. The CDR3 bases are TGTGCCAGCAGGCTCCAGGGGGGTCAGTTCTTC. Encoded protein: CASRLQGGQFF.

This clone was detected only once. CDR3 nucleotide sequence: TGTGCCAGCAGCCAATATGCGGGGGGTCGGGCCTATGGCTACACCTTC. Translating gives CASSQYAGGRAYGYTF. The gene calls are TRBV3-1 (or the pseudogene TRBV3-2) and TRBJ1-2; perhaps TRBD1 as D (5 bases). The CDR3 consists of 16 residues. V gave up 2 bases and J gave up 4 bases, with 17 bases separating them. The germline V gene encodes CDR1 LGHDT and CDR2 YNNKEL (reference sequence).